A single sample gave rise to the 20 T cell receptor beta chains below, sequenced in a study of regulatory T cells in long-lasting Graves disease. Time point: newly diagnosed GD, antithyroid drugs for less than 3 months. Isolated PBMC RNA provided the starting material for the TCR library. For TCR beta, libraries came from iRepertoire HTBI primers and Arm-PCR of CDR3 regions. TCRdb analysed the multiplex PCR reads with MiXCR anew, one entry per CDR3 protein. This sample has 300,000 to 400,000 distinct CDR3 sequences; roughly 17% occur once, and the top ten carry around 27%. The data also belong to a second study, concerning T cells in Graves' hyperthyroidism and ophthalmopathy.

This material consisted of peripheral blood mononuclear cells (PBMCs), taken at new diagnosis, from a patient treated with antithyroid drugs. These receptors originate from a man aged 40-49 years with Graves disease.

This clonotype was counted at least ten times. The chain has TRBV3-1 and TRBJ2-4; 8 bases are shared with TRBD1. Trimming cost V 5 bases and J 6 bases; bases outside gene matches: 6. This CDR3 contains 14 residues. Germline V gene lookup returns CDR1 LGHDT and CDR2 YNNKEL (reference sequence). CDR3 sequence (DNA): TGTGCCAGCAGCTCGACACAGGGGGGAAACATTCAGTACTTC. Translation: CASSSTQGGNIQYF. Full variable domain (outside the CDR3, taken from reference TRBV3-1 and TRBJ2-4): DTAVSQTPKYLVTQMGNDKSIKCEQNLGHDTMYWYKQDSKKFLKIMFSYNNKELIINETVPNRFSPKSPDKAHLNLHINSLELGDSAVYFCASSSTQGGNIQYFGAGTRLSVL.

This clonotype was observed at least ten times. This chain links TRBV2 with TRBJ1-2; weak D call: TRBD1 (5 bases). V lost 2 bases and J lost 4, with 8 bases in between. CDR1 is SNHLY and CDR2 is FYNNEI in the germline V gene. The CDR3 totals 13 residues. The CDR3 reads CASSEQGGYGYTF. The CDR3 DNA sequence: TGTGCCAGCAGTGAACAGGGCGGCTATGGCTACACCTTC.

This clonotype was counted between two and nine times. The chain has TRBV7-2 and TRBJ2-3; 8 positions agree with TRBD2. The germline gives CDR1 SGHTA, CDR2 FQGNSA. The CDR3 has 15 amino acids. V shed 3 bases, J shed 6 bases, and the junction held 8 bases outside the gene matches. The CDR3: CASSFSAAGGDTQYF. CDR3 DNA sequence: TGTGCCAGCAGCTTTTCCGCGGCGGGAGGTGATACGCAGTATTTT.

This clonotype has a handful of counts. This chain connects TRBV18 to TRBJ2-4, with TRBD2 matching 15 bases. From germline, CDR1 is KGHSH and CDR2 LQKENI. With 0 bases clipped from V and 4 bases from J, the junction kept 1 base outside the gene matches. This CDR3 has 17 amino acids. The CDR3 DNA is TGTGCCAGCTCACCACCGGGACTAGCGGGGGGAAAAAACATTCAGTACTTC. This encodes CASSPPGLAGGKNIQYF.

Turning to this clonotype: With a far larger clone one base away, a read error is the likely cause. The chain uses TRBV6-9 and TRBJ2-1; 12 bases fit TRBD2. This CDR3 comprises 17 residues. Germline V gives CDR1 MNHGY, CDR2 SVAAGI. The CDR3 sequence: CVSSYWASGGVYNEQFF. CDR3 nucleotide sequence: TGTGTCAGCAGTTACTGGGCTAGCGGGGGGGTTTACAATGAGCAGTTCTTC.

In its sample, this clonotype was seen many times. The DNA of the CDR3 is TGCAGCCGGGAGTTTGGGGAGACCCAGTACTTC. Amino acids: CSREFGETQYF. The chain employs TRBV20-1 and TRBJ2-5; maybe TRBD2 (6 bases). This CDR3 comprises 11 residues. Germline CDR1 DFQATT, CDR2 SNEGSKA (reference sequence).

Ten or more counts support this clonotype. The CDR3 DNA reads as TGTGCCAGCAGCTTGGCCGGCCTCGCCTATGGCTACACCTTC. Amino acids: CASSLAGLAYGYTF. The chain employs TRBV5-6 and TRBJ1-2; D remains unclear. V lost 0 bases, J lost 4 bases, and 10 bases lay in between. The CDR3 covers 14 residues. Germline CDR1 is SGHDT and CDR2 is YYEEEE.

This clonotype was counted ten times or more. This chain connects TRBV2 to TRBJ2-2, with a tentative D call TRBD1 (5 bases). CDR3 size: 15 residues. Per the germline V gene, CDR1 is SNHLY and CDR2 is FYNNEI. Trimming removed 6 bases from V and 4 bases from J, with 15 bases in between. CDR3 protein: CASSTGRVGTGELFF. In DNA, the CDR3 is TGTGCCAGCAGCACGGGCAGGGTAGGCACCGGGGAGCTGTTTTTT.

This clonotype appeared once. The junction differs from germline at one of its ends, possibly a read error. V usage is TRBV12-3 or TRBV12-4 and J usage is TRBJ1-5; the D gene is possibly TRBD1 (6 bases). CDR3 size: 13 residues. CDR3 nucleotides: TGTGCCAGCAGTTTGGGGGCCGGGACAACGCCAGCTTTT. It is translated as CASSLGAGTTPAF.

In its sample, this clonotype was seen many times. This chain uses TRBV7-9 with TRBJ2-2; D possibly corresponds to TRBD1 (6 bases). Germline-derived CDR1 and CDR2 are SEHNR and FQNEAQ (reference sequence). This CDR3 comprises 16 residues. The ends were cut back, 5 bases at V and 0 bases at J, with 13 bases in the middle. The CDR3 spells CASSPGTPANTGELFF. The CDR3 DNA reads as TGTGCCAGCAGCCCGGGGACACCCGCGAACACCGGGGAGCTGTTTTTT.

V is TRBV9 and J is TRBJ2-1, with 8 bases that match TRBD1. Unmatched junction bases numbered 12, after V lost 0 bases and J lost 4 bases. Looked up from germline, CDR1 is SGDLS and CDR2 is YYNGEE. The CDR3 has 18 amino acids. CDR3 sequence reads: CASSVAGGSSLGYNEQFF. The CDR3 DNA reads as TGTGCCAGCAGCGTAGCAGGGGGCTCCTCTCTAGGGTACAATGAGCAGTTCTTC.

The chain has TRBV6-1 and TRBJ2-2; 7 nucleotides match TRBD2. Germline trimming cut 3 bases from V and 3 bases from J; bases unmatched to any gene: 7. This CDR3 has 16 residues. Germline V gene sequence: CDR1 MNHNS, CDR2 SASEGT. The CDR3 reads CASSDYRDYYTGELFF. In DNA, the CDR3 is TGTGCCAGCAGTGACTATCGGGACTATTACACCGGGGAGCTGTTTTTT.

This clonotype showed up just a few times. DNA of the CDR3: TGTGCCAGCAGCTTGGTGCTAGCAGGCCCAGCTAACTATGGCTACACCTTC. Protein sequence: CASSLVLAGPANYGYTF. The V call is TRBV5-8, the J call TRBJ1-2; no definite D call. The CDR3 is 17 residues long. Per germline, CDR1 SGHTS and CDR2 YDEGEE. V was trimmed by 0 bases and J by 0 bases, leaving 15 bases between them.

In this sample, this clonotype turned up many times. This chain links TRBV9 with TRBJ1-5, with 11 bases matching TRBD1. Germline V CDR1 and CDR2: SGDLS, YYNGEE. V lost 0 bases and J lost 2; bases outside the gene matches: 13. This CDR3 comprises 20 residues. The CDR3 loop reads CASSVAVDRGRPDGNQPQHF. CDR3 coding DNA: TGTGCCAGCAGCGTAGCGGTGGACAGGGGGCGGCCGGATGGCAATCAGCCCCAGCATTTT.

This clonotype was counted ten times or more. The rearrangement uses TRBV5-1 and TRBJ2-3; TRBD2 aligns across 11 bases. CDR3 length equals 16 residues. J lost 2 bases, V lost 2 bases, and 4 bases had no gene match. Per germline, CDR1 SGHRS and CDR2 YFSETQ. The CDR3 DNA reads TGCGCCAGCAGCTTAGCACTAGCGGGGGACACAGATACGCAGTATTTT. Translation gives CASSLALAGDTDTQYF.

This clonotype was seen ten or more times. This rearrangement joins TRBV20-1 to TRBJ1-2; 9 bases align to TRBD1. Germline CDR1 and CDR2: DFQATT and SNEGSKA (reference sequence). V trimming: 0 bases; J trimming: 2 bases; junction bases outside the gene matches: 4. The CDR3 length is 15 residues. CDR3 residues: CSARDQGQGNYGYTF. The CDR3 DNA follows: TGCAGTGCTAGAGATCAAGGACAGGGGAACTATGGCTACACCTTC.

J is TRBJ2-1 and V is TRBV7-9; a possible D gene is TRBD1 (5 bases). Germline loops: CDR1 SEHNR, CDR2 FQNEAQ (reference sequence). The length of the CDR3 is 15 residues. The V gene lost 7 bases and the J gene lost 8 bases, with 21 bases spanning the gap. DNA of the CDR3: TGTGCCAGCACCCAAAGCTGGGGCGTTGTCTATGAGCAGTTCTTC. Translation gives CASTQSWGVVYEQFF.

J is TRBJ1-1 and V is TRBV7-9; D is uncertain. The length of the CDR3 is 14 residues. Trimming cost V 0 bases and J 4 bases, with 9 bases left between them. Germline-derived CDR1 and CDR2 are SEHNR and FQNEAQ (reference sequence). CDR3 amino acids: CASSLAPGFTEAFF. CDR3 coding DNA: TGTGCCAGCAGCTTAGCGCCAGGTTTCACTGAAGCTTTCTTT.

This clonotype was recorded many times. The CDR3 reads CASSFGGGARNEQFF. CDR3 coding DNA: TGTGCCAGCAGCTTCGGTGGGGGGGCCAGGAATGAGCAGTTCTTC. This chain connects TRBV5-6 to TRBJ2-1; the D gene is possibly TRBD2 (7 bases). The CDR3 loop spans 15 amino acids. Trimming cost V 2 bases and J 7 bases, with 16 bases left between them. Germline V CDR1 and CDR2: SGHDT, YYEEEE.

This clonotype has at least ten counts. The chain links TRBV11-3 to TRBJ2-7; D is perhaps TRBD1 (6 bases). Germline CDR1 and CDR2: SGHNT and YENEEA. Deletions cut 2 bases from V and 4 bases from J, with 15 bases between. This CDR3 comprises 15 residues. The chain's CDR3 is CASSLFGQRGYEQYF. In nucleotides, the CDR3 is TGTGCCAGCAGCTTATTCGGACAGCGAGGATACGAGCAGTACTTC.